In this sample, the clone carrying this T cell receptor beta chain turned up once. Its antigen remains unknown. These data originate in a study of T cell responses to AZD1222 COVID-19 vaccine. TCRdb's copy holds only in-frame clones and misses some; the assay was immunoSEQ multiplex PCR. The repertoire includes about 110,000 clones, 70% to 90% of them detected once, and 4.4% sits in the top ten. Whole-study results and caveats: Across spike, vaccine-associated CD4 TCRs were found, dominant at 160-218 and 743-854. The donor group comprised mostly white British people and more females; the analysis possibly underestimated clonal diversity.

V lost 1 base to trimming and J lost 4 bases, with 13 bases between them. In germline, CDR1 is LGHNA, CDR2 YSLEER. CDR3 length: 16 amino acids. The clonotype originates from an adult who received the AZD1222 COVID-19 vaccine. This chain links TRBV4-3 with TRBJ2-2; possibly TRBD1 or TRBD2 for D (5 bases each). The sequencing here drew on peripheral blood, taken 28 days after the second AZD1222 dose. CDR3 sequence reads: CASSQGYGALTGELFF. CDR3 DNA: TGCGCCAGCAGCCAAGGTTACGGGGCGCTCACCGGGGAGCTGTTTTTT.